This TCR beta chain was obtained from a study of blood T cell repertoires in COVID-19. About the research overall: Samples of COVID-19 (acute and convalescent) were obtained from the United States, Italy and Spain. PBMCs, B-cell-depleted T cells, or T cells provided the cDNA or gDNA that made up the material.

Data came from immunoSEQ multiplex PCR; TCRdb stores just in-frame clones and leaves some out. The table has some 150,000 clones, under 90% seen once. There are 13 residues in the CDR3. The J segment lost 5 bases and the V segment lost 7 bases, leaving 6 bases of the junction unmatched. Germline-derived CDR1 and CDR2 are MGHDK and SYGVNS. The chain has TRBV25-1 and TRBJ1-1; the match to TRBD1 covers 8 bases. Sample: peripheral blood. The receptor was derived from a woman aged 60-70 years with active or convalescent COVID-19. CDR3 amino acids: CASTGQGRTEAFF. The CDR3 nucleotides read TGTGCCAGCACCGGACAGGGAAGAACTGAAGCTTTCTTT.